These T cell receptor beta chains were read from a single sample in a study of blood T cell repertoires in COVID-19. Generated by immunoSEQ multiplex PCR, the TCRdb table keeps only in-frame clones and is missing some. This table holds about 270,000 clones, approximately 90% found once. The material sequenced was PBMCs or T cells enriched from blood (not recorded which). The origin of the receptors is a man aged 35 to 55 who had been exposed to COVID-19. The CDR3 runs from the conserved cysteine through the conserved F or W. Fields, in order: clone size, V gene, CDR3 length, J gene, D gene, CDR3 DNA, CDR3 protein. D genes are given only for firm matches. Size values are once, few and many counts, or a class for expanded clones, and some rows have none.

-	TRBV5-6	14	TRBJ1-4	-	TGTGCCAGCAGCTTGGTTGGGGAGGATGAAAAACTGTTTTTT	CASSLVGEDEKLFF
once	TRBV20-1	14	TRBJ1-4	-	TGCAGTGCTAGTACAGGGAATTCGAAGGAAAAACTGTTTTTT	CSASTGNSKEKLFF
-	TRBV29-1	12	TRBJ2-5	-	TGCAGCGTGGTGACGGGCCAAGAGACCCAGTACTTC	CSVVTGQETQYF
few	TRBV28	16	TRBJ2-7	TRBD1	TGTGCCAGCAGAATAGGGACAGGCCTTGTCTCCTACGAGCAGTACTTC	CASRIGTGLVSYEQYF
once	TRBV4-1	17	TRBJ2-5	TRBD2	TGCGCCAGCAGCCAAACTGGACTAGCGGGTGCCCAAGAGACCCAGTACTTC	CASSQTGLAGAQETQYF
once	TRBV4-1	16	TRBJ2-3	TRBD2	TGCGCCAGCAGCCAAGATCAGCGGGAGTTTTTAGATACGCAGTATTTT	CASSQDQREFLDTQYF
once	TRBV30	16	TRBJ2-5	TRBD1	TGTGCCTGGGCCCACGGGACAGGGGTCCTTCAAGAGACCCAGTACTTC	CAWAHGTGVLQETQYF
-	TRBV24-1	13	TRBJ2-1	-	TGTGCCCGCATCGGGAGCGGTATCAATGAGCAGTTCTTC	CARIGSGINEQFF
once	TRBV6-1	16	TRBJ2-1	-	TGTGCCAGCAGTGACGGTTTAGCGGAAATCTACAATGAGCAGTTCTTC	CASSDGLAEIYNEQFF
-	TRBV5-1	15	TRBJ1-1	TRBD1	TGCGCCAGCAGCGGGGGACAGTCAATGAACACTGAAGCTTTCTTT	CASSGGQSMNTEAFF
-	TRBV5-1	15	TRBJ2-2	-	TGCGCCAGCAGCTTGGGGGGGCTCGTTACCGGGGAGCTGTTTTTT	CASSLGGLVTGELFF
-	TRBV28	12	TRBJ1-4	TRBD1	TGTGCCACCGCACAGGGGCCAAGAAAACTGTTTTTT	CATAQGPRKLFF
-	TRBV30	15	TRBJ2-5	-	TGTGCCTGGATGGGTCTGACTGGCGTTTCAGAGACCCAGTACTTC	CAWMGLTGVSETQYF
once	TRBV7-6	18	TRBJ2-6	-	TGTGCCAGCAGCTTATTTACGGGAGCCGTCTTGGGGGCCAACGTCCTGACTTTC	CASSLFTGAVLGANVLTF
-	TRBV14	14	TRBJ2-1	-	TGTGCCAGCAGCCAAGGTCTGAGAGTCCGTGAGCAGTTCTTC	CASSQGLRVREQFF
-	TRBV21-1	15	TRBJ1-2	-	TGTGCCAGCAGCAAATTTCAGGGGCCAAGCTATGGCTACACCTTC	CASSKFQGPSYGYTF
-	TRBV3-1/TRBV3-2	16	TRBJ1-2	-	TGTGCCAGCAGCCAAGAAGCTTCAGGGCGTAACTATGGCTACACCTTC	CASSQEASGRNYGYTF
-	TRBV7-9	14	TRBJ2-7	TRBD1	TGTGCCAGCAGCTCGACAGGGGATAGGTACGAGCAGTACTTC	CASSSTGDRYEQYF
-	TRBV4-2	16	TRBJ2-5	TRBD1	TGTGCCAGCAGCCAAGTCGGCAGGGGGCAAGGGGAGACCCAGTACTTC	CASSQVGRGQGETQYF
-	TRBV6-5	14	TRBJ1-5	TRBD1	TGTGCCAGCAGGGCGACAGGGGGCCCTCAGCCCCAGCATTTT	CASRATGGPQPQHF
-	TRBV5-4	16	TRBJ2-1	TRBD2	TGTGCCAGCAGCTGGGTAGCGGGAGGGGTTGGGAATGAGCAGTTCTTC	CASSWVAGGVGNEQFF
-	TRBV3-1/TRBV3-2	16	TRBJ1-4	-	TGTGCCAGCAGCCAAGTCCCAGGGGCGTTTAATGAAAAACTGTTTTTT	CASSQVPGAFNEKLFF